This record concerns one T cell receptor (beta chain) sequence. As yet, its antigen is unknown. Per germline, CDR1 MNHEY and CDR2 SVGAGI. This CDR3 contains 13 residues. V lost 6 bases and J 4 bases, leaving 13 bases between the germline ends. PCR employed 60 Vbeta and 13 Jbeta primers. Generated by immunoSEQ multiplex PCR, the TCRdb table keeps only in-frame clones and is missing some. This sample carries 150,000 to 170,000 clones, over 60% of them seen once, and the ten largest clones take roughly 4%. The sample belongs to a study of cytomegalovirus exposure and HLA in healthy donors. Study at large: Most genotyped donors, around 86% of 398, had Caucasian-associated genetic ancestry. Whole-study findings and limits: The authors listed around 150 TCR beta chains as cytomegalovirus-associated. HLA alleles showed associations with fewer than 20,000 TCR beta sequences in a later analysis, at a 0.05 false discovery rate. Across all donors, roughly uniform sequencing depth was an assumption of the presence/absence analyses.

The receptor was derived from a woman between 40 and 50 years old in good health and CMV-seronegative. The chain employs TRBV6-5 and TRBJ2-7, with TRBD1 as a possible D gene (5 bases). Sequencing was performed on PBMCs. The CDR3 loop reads CASRQEVGYEQYF. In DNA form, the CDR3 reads TGTGCCAGCAGACAGGAAGTAGGGTACGAGCAGTACTTC.